This T cell receptor beta chain stems from a study of T cell repertoires in cytomegalovirus infection. Study background: The public TCR beta signatures pointed to both CMV infection and matching HLA type. Study-wide results and limits: Carriers of CMV and the relevant HLA type were discriminated by public TCR beta frequency. HLA-C-restricted CMV-specific TCR beta clonotypes were dominant in the ex vivo response.

Only a few counts were recorded for this clonotype. Its target is unknown. J lost 2 bases, V lost 4 bases, and 12 bases had no gene match. CDR1 and CDR2 from the germline V gene are SGHDT and YYEEEE. The length of the CDR3 is 18 residues. From the reads, TCRdb called clonotypes with MiXCR, one entry per CDR3 protein. The sample lists about 490,000 distinct CDR3 sequences, around 11% occurring once. This clonotype originated in a human donor in good health (CMV status not recorded). Some clones in this sample may be carry-over from other donors' samples. V usage is TRBV5-6 and J usage is TRBJ2-1; TRBD2 matches 10 bases. The sample comprised PBMCs. The CDR3 is CASSPTKNSGRPYNEQFF. In DNA, the CDR3 is TGTGCCAGCAGCCCTACGAAGAATAGCGGGAGGCCCTACAATGAGCAGTTCTTC.